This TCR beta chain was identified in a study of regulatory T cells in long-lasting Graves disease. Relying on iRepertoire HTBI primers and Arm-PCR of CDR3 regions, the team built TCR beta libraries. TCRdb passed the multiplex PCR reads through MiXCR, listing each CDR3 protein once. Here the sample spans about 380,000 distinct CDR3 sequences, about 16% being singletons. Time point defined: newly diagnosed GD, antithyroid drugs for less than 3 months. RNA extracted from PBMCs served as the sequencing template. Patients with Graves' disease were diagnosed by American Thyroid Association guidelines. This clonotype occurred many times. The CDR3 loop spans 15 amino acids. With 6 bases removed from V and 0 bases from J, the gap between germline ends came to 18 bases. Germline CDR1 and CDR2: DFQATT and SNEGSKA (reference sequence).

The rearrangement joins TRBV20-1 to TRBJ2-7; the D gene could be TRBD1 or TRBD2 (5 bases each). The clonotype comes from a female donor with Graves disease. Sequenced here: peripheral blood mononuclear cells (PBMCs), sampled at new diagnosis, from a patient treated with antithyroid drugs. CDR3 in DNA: TGCAGTGCCCTAGGGACCCGGGACGCCTCCTACGAGCAGTACTTC. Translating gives CSALGTRDASYEQYF.